One sample yielded the 11 T cell receptor beta chains listed below, sequenced in a study of control samples from healthy donors and cancer patients. Profiling relied on immunoSEQ multiplex PCR, and the TCRdb table lists in-frame clones only, not all of them. Of about 98,000 clones listed, approximately 82% are singletons. Specimen: blood. The receptors stem from a man aged 55 to 70 in good health.

This chain joins TRBV29-1 and TRBJ1-1; tentatively, D is TRBD1 (5 bases). Trimming took off 6 bases at V and 1 base at J, with 15 bases between the two ends. Germline CDR1 reads SQVTM; CDR2 reads ANQGSEA. This CDR3 comprises 14 residues. The CDR3 nucleotides are TGCAGCGTCGCTCGCCGAGACAGGAACACTGAAGCTTTCTTT. Amino acid sequence: CSVARRDRNTEAFF.

The sample holds a few counts of this clone. The V call is TRBV7-7, the J call TRBJ2-3; TRBD2 matches at 7 bases. The V gene end was trimmed by 1 base and the J gene end by 1 base; junction bases not matched to a gene: 2. The CDR3 covers 15 residues. Germline V gene sequence: CDR1 SSHAT, CDR2 FNYEAQ (reference sequence). As DNA, the CDR3 is TGTGCCAGCAGCTTAGGGGCGGGGGGCACAGATACGCAGTATTTT. The encoded protein is CASSLGAGGTDTQYF.

V usage is TRBV12-3 or TRBV12-4 and J usage is TRBJ1-4; no clear D. V lost 3 bases and J lost 7, with 9 bases in between. This CDR3 spans 13 amino acids. The CDR3 DNA sequence: TGTGCCAGCAGTTTTCGGTCCAGTGAAAAACTGTTTTTT. Residues: CASSFRSSEKLFF.

This sequence joins TRBV10-1 and TRBJ2-2, with 10 bases matching TRBD2. Trimming cost V 4 bases and J 6 bases; bases outside gene matches: 8. CDR1 is WNHNN and CDR2 is SYGVQD in the germline V gene (reference sequence). The CDR3 contains 16 residues. CDR3 nucleotides: TGCGCCAGCAGTGGTCAGGACAGCGGGGGGGCCGGGGAGCTGTTTTTT. Amino acids: CASSGQDSGGAGELFF.

This clone showed up just a few times. The genes are TRBV27 and TRBJ1-1, with a tentative D call TRBD1 (5 bases). CDR1 MNHEY and CDR2 SMNVEV come from the germline V gene (reference sequence). The CDR3 totals 17 residues. Deletions cut 4 bases from V and 1 base from J, with 19 bases between. CDR3 loop: CASSSPGRGDWNTEAFF. The CDR3, as DNA: TGTGCCAGCAGTTCCCCGGGTAGGGGAGATTGGAACACTGAAGCTTTCTTT.

The chain carries TRBV28 and TRBJ2-7; 7 nucleotides line up with TRBD1. Germline loops: CDR1 MDHEN, CDR2 SYDVKM. V gave up 5 bases and J gave up 7 bases; unmatched junction bases: 5. The CDR3 has 12 residues. The DNA for the CDR3 is TGTGCCAGCAGTGGGCTGACAGGGGAGCAGTACTTC. Translating it yields CASSGLTGEQYF.

Remarks on this clone: Within the sample, other DNA sequences also encode this same CDR3. V is TRBV19 and J is TRBJ1-1; maybe TRBD1 (6 bases). Trimming took 3 bases from V and 5 from J, leaving 10 bases between them. The CDR3 has 13 amino acids. Germline V gene data show CDR1 as LNHDA and CDR2 as SQIVND (reference sequence). Here the CDR3 DNA reads TGTGCCAGTAGTATCCTAGGGGGTACTGAAGCTTTCTTT. Its protein is CASSILGGTEAFF. The complete variable domain, with remaining parts taken from reference TRBV19 and TRBJ1-1, reads DGGITQSPKYLFRKEGQNVTLSCEQNLNHDAMYWYRQDPGQGLRLIYYSQIVNDFQKGDIAEGYSVSREKKESFPLTVTSAQKNPTAFYLCASSILGGTEAFFGQGTRLTVV.

CDR3 DNA: TGTGCCAGCAGTCGGACAGGGTGGGATCAGCCCCAGCATTTT. It is translated as CASSRTGWDQPQHF. The chain is built from TRBV28 and TRBJ1-5, with TRBD1 matching 8 bases. V shed 5 bases and J 5 bases; nucleotides not matched to a gene: 5. This CDR3 is 14 amino acids long. CDR1 and CDR2 (germline): MDHEN, SYDVKM.

By frequency in the sample, this clone is medium-sized. V usage is TRBV6-5 and J usage is TRBJ2-7, with TRBD1 matching over 7 bases. The germline CDR1 and CDR2 sequences are MNHEY and SVGAGI. CDR3 length equals 15 residues. The J segment lost 1 base and the V segment lost 0 bases, leaving 3 bases of the junction unmatched. The CDR3 nucleotides read TGTGCCAGCAGTTACTCCGGGGACAGTTCCTACGAGCAGTACTTC. Encoded protein: CASSYSGDSSYEQYF.

Comment on this clone: This same CDR3 is encoded by further DNA sequences in the sample. The gene calls are TRBV5-6 and TRBJ1-2; TRBD1 is a possible D gene (5 bases). The CDR3 has 13 amino acids. The ends were cut back, 4 bases at V and 3 bases at J, with 10 bases in the middle. The V gene's germline CDR1 is SGHDT and CDR2 YYEEEE. The CDR3 DNA sequence: TGTGCCAGCAGCCCGGACATTTACTATGGCTACACCTTC. Translated: CASSPDIYYGYTF.

The chain's CDR3 is CATSRDQGGTDTQYF. CDR3 DNA: TGTGCCACCAGCAGAGATCAGGGGGGCACAGATACGCAGTATTTT. The V and J genes are TRBV15 and TRBJ2-3; 7 nucleotides align to TRBD1. There are 15 residues in the CDR3. Germline trimming cut 0 bases from V and 1 base from J; bases unmatched to any gene: 1. CDR1 is LNHNV and CDR2 is YYDKDF in the germline V gene (reference sequence).